The present TCR beta chain was sequenced within a study of T cell responses to AZD1222 COVID-19 vaccine. Germline CDR1 reads SGHAT; CDR2 reads FQNNGV. V lost 3 bases to trimming and J lost 8 bases, with 13 bases between them. CDR3 length: 13 residues. Of note for this clone: The antigen is undetermined.

Clones were read by immunoSEQ multiplex PCR, and TCRdb kept only the in-frame ones, dropping some. The sample gives around 190,000 clones, 90% to 95% of which show up once; roughly 1.7% is in the top ten. Study outcomes and limitations: Unmutated variant regions reportedly attract nearly half of all spike-specific TCRs. The donors showed a predominance of white British ancestry and of females, with possible underestimation of clonal diversity. Dominant at 160-218 and 743-854, vaccine-associated CD4 TCRs also spanned spike.

The chain links TRBV11-2 to TRBJ1-2, with D possibly being TRBD1 (6 bases). This TCR was recovered from an adult who received the AZD1222 COVID-19 vaccine. Sequencing was performed on peripheral blood, taken 28 days after the second AZD1222 dose. The CDR3 sequence is CASSFRGAGGYTF. The CDR3 DNA is TGTGCCAGCAGCTTTAGGGGGGCGGGAGGCTACACCTTC.